The 10 T cell receptor beta chains reported below all come from one sample, sequenced in a study of response to subunit inactivated influenza vaccine. TCRdb ran MiXCR on the RT-PCR reads and lists one entry per CDR3 protein. Of roughly 570,000 distinct CDR3 sequences listed, 12% to 15% are singletons. The sample here was PBMCs from blood, taken 12 days after vaccination. These receptor sequences come from a man aged 45-65 years who received an inactivated influenza vaccine.

The chain is built from TRBV7-2 and TRBJ1-6, with a possible D match to TRBD1 (5 bases). The germline V gene has CDR1 SGHTA and CDR2 FQGNSA. V dropped 1 base and J dropped 10 bases, with 14 bases sitting between them. CDR3 length: 15 residues. This chain's CDR3 is CASSLVSGGESPLHF. The CDR3 DNA follows: TGTGCCAGCAGCTTAGTGTCCGGGGGGGAATCACCCCTCCACTTT.

Many counts were recorded for this clonotype. The chain carries TRBV12-3 or TRBV12-4 and TRBJ1-1, with unresolved D. The CDR3 runs 13 residues. V lost 10 bases to trimming and J lost 1 base, with 13 bases between them. The CDR3 region has the DNA TGTGCCACCCACCCCCTGGGGAACACTGAAGCTTTCTTT. Translated: CATHPLGNTEAFF.

This clonotype showed up just a few times. The V gene is TRBV3-1, the J gene TRBJ2-7; the match to TRBD1 covers 9 bases. V lost 1 base, J lost 6 bases, and 4 bases stayed unmatched. The CDR3 has 14 amino acids. Germline V gene lookup returns CDR1 LGHDT and CDR2 YNNKEL (reference sequence). DNA for the CDR3: TGTGCCAGCAGCCAAGGGACAGGGGCTCGCGAGCAGTACTTC. Translated: CASSQGTGAREQYF.

With regard to this clonotype: One junction end disagrees with the germline gene, perhaps due to a read error. The chain joins TRBV7-9 to TRBJ2-5; 7 bases match TRBD1. CDR1 is SEHNR and CDR2 is FQNEAQ in the germline V gene (reference sequence). The CDR3 has 14 amino acids. The CDR3 bases are TGTGCCAGGAGCTTAAGAGGGGGCCTGGAGACCCAGTACTTC. Protein product: CARSLRGGLETQYF. The full variable domain, in which reference TRBV7-9 and TRBJ2-5 provide the parts outside the CDR3, is DTGVSQNPRHKITKRGQNVTFRCDPISEHNRLYWYRQTLGQGPEFLTYFQNEAQLEKSRLLSDRFSAERPKGSFSTLEIQRTEQGDSAMYLCARSLRGGLETQYFGPGTRLLVL.

This clonotype was detected only a few times. V usage is TRBV2 and J usage is TRBJ2-5; D is unclear. From germline, CDR1 is SNHLY and CDR2 FYNNEI. The V gene lost 7 bases and the J gene lost 5 bases, with 8 bases spanning the gap. The CDR3 spans 11 residues. The CDR3 protein is CASKMGETQYF. CDR3 DNA: TGTGCCAGCAAAATGGGCGAGACCCAGTACTTC.

The CDR3 sequence is CASSQVLAGASVQFF. The CDR3 nucleotides are TGTGCCAGCAGCCAAGTGTTAGCGGGAGCCTCTGTGCAGTTCTTC. The genes are TRBV14 and TRBJ2-1; TRBD2 aligns across 9 bases. Germline-derived CDR1 and CDR2 are SGHDN and FVKESK. Unmatched junction bases numbered 10, after V lost 1 base and J lost 12 bases. The CDR3 totals 15 residues.

This clonotype was counted between two and nine times. The V call is TRBV5-1, the J call TRBJ2-1; a possible D gene is TRBD2 (5 bases). V lost 0 bases to trimming and J lost 2 bases, with 12 bases between them. The CDR3 contains 16 residues. The germline V gene encodes CDR1 SGHRS and CDR2 YFSETQ. The CDR3, as DNA: TGCGCCAGCAGCTTGGTGTCGGGGAGTGCCTACAATGAGCAGTTCTTC. Amino acid sequence: CASSLVSGSAYNEQFF.

The V gene is TRBV20-1, the J gene TRBJ2-7; D gene unclear. CDR1 DFQATT and CDR2 SNEGSKA come from the germline V gene (reference sequence). The CDR3 covers 12 residues. Trimming took 6 bases from V and 0 from J, leaving 9 bases between them. The CDR3 DNA sequence: TGCAGTGCCGACGACATCTCCTACGAGCAGTACTTC. It encodes CSADDISYEQYF.

The chain carries TRBV25-1 and TRBJ1-5, with D unclear. The V end lost 5 bases, the J end lost 2 bases, and 10 bases lay between the germline ends. The CDR3 extends over 14 amino acids. In germline, CDR1 is MGHDK, CDR2 SYGVNS. The CDR3 region is CASSPSLGNQPQHF. The CDR3, as DNA: TGTGCCAGCAGTCCCAGTTTGGGCAATCAGCCCCAGCATTTT.

This chain joins TRBV10-3 and TRBJ2-1; perhaps TRBD2 as D (7 bases). The CDR3 extends over 15 amino acids. Germline-derived CDR1 and CDR2 are ENHRY and SYGVKD. V was pared by 0 bases and J by 9 bases, with 15 bases between. The DNA of the CDR3 is TGTGCCATCAGTGAGTCTGGACGGGGGGCAGGTGAGCAGTTCTTC. Translating it yields CAISESGRGAGEQFF.